One and the same sample provided the 9 T cell receptor beta chains below, sequenced in a study of identical twins. TCRdb called the 5' RACE reads again in MiXCR, with one record for every CDR3 protein. Among around 1.7 million distinct CDR3 sequences listed, roughly 35% were seen once. The material sequenced was cord blood. These receptors were obtained from a newborn girl in good health.

The chain couples TRBV12-3 or TRBV12-4 to TRBJ2-2; TRBD2 is a possible D gene (6 bases). V was shortened by 6 bases and J by 7 bases, with 6 bases between the two germline ends. The length of the CDR3 is 11 residues. CDR3 amino acids: CASRGGGELFF. The CDR3 nucleotides read TGTGCCAGCAGGGGGGGCGGGGAGCTGTTTTTT.

The chain carries TRBV6-4 and TRBJ1-5; D uncertain. V lost 2 bases and J 5 bases, leaving 10 bases between the germline ends. The germline gives CDR1 MRHNA, CDR2 SNTAGT. CDR3 length equals 14 residues. CDR3 DNA: TGTGCCAGCAGTGACGGGCTGTGGGATCAGCCCCAGCATTTT. Translating it yields CASSDGLWDQPQHF.

The V and J genes are TRBV6-5 and TRBJ2-2; D is uncertain. Germline V gene sequence: CDR1 MNHEY, CDR2 SVGAGI. Trimming shortened V by 5 bases and J by 5 bases, and 12 bases separated the two germline ends. This CDR3 contains 14 residues. As DNA, the CDR3 is TGTGCCAGCAGTGACTTCGGACGTACCGGGGAGCTGTTTTTT. Protein sequence: CASSDFGRTGELFF.

This chain uses TRBV10-3 with TRBJ1-6, with no clear D. The V gene lost 10 bases and the J gene lost 5 bases, with 12 bases spanning the gap. The CDR3 is 13 amino acids. Germline assignment: CDR1 ENHRY and CDR2 SYGVKD. The CDR3 is CATQGTHNSPLHF. DNA of the CDR3: TGTGCCACGCAAGGAACCCATAATTCACCCCTCCACTTT.

V usage is TRBV2 and J usage is TRBJ1-2, with 7 nucleotides matching TRBD1. Germline assignment: CDR1 SNHLY and CDR2 FYNNEI. The V gene end was trimmed by 1 base and the J gene end by 4 bases; junction bases not matched to a gene: 15. This CDR3 comprises 18 residues. The CDR3 reads CASSEGPSTGQAVYGYTF. CDR3 DNA: TGTGCCAGCAGTGAAGGACCCTCGACCGGACAGGCGGTCTATGGCTACACCTTC.

A remark on this clonotype: An end of the junction does not agree with germline; a read error may underlie this. The chain recombines TRBV29-1 with TRBJ1-1; tentatively, D is TRBD1 (6 bases). Germline V CDR1 and CDR2: SQVTM, ANQGSEA. The CDR3 sequence is 12 residues long. The DNA of the CDR3 is TGCAGCGTTGAAGTATGGACAGCTGACGCTTTCTTT. It translates to CSVEVWTADAFF. The full variable domain, rest sourced from reference TRBV29-1 and TRBJ1-1, is SAVISQKPSRDICQRGTSLTIQCQVDSQVTMMFWYRQQPGQSLTLIATANQGSEATYESGFVIDKFPISRPNLTFSTLTVSNMSPEDSSIYLCSVEVWTADAFFGQGTRLTVV.

The chain uses TRBV9 and TRBJ2-3; D might be TRBD2 (6 bases). Germline V CDR1 and CDR2: SGDLS, YYNGEE. The CDR3 totals 15 residues. The V end was cut by 0 bases, the J end by 5 bases, with 13 bases between. As DNA, the CDR3 is TGTGCCAGCAGCGTAGCCTCGGGGGTACAAGATACGCAGTATTTT. Translation: CASSVASGVQDTQYF.

The chain joins TRBV6-1 to TRBJ2-7; 7 positions agree with TRBD2. CDR3 size: 14 residues. Germline V lookup: CDR1 MNHNS, CDR2 SASEGT. The CDR3 protein is CASGQTSSSYEQYF. For the CDR3, the DNA is TGTGCTAGCGGCCAGACTAGCTCCTCCTACGAGCAGTACTTC.

The chain recombines TRBV20-1 with TRBJ2-1, with 9 bases identical to TRBD2. CDR1 and CDR2 (germline): DFQATT, SNEGSKA (reference sequence). The V and J ends lost 6 bases and 5 bases, in that order; junction bases with no gene match: 5. The length of the CDR3 is 13 residues. This CDR3 reads CSAAGTSNNEQFF. For the CDR3, the DNA is TGCAGTGCCGCCGGGACTAGCAACAATGAGCAGTTCTTC.